One sample yielded the 14 T cell receptor beta chains listed below, sequenced in a study of patients and donors after allogeneic stem cell transplantation. In TCRdb, the RT-PCR reads were re-called with MiXCR into one record per CDR3 protein. Altogether under 30,000 distinct CDR3 sequences are present, about 42% being singletons, with the ten largest covering just under 80%. The sequenced sample consisted of blood, either unsorted or a sorted T cell fraction (not recorded which). These receptors all stem from a human donor who was either an allogeneic HSCT recipient or a stem cell or donor lymphocyte infusion donor (not recorded which). It is not recorded whose cells these are; they may come from a transplant donor.

The chain carries TRBV4-1 and TRBJ2-7; 10 bases agree with TRBD2. Germline V gene sequence: CDR1 MGHRA, CDR2 YSYEKL. With 7 bases clipped from V and 4 bases from J, the junction kept 10 bases outside the gene matches. CDR3 size: 15 residues. DNA for the CDR3: TGCGCCAGCACCCCTCTAGCGGGAGATTTGTACGAGCAGTACTTC. It codes for CASTPLAGDLYEQYF.

This clonotype was seen only a few times. The V and J genes are TRBV12-5 and TRBJ2-3; D may be TRBD1 (6 bases). This CDR3 has 18 amino acids. CDR1 is LGHNT and CDR2 is FRNRAP in the germline V gene. V was shortened by 1 base and J by 4 bases, with 21 bases between the two germline ends. DNA of the CDR3: TGTGCTAGTGGTTTGGACCCCGGGACACTGGTGTATCCAGATACGCAGTATTTT. It encodes CASGLDPGTLVYPDTQYF.

This clonotype was seen a handful of times. The chain is built from TRBV24-1 and TRBJ2-3, with 14 bases matching TRBD2. V dropped 2 bases and J dropped 0; count of bases not matched to a gene: 9. The CDR3 totals 20 residues. Germline CDR1 is KGHDR and CDR2 is SFDVKD. The CDR3 reads CATSDYRGTSGGSSTDTQYF. CDR3 in DNA: TGTGCCACCAGTGATTACCGCGGGACTAGCGGGGGTTCTAGCACAGATACGCAGTATTTT.

The gene calls are TRBV7-9 and TRBJ1-2, with TRBD1 as a possible D gene (5 bases). Germline CDR1 SEHNR, CDR2 FQNEAQ (reference sequence). The CDR3 spans 15 residues. V lost 0 bases and J lost 4, with 12 bases in between. CDR3 region: CASSLAVAGTYGYTF. CDR3 coding DNA: TGTGCCAGCAGCTTAGCAGTCGCAGGGACCTATGGCTACACCTTC.

V is TRBV5-1 and J is TRBJ1-5; D remains ambiguous. V was cut by 0 bases and J by 5 bases, with 9 bases left in between. The CDR3 consists of 14 residues. Per the germline V gene, CDR1 is SGHRS and CDR2 is YFSETQ. DNA of the CDR3: TGCGCCAGCAGCTTGGAAGGGCCCCATCAGCCCCAGCATTTT. This sequence encodes CASSLEGPHQPQHF.

A single count supports this clonotype. Germline is not matched at one junction end, which may reflect a read error. The genes are TRBV28 and TRBJ2-7; perhaps TRBD2 as D (7 bases). The CDR3 sequence is 14 residues long. CDR1 is MDHEN, CDR2 SYDVKM, per germline. The CDR3 is CASSLGGRTYEQHF. For the CDR3, the DNA is TGTGCCAGCAGTTTGGGGGGGCGCACCTACGAGCAGCACTTC.

V is TRBV27 and J is TRBJ1-6; 9 bases line up with TRBD1. Germline V gene lookup returns CDR1 MNHEY and CDR2 SMNVEV (reference sequence). CDR3 length: 16 residues. V dropped 4 bases and J dropped 7; count of bases not matched to a gene: 8. This CDR3 reads CASSSDRGTGNSPLHF. As DNA, the CDR3 is TGTGCCAGCAGTTCCGACAGGGGGACGGGGAATTCACCCCTCCACTTT.

This clonotype was counted ten times or more. J is TRBJ1-2 and V is TRBV7-9, with D perhaps TRBD1 (6 bases). V lost 6 bases and J lost 6, with 11 bases in between. CDR1 is SEHNR and CDR2 is FQNEAQ in the germline V gene (reference sequence). The CDR3 is 12 residues long. CDR3 bases: TGTGCCAGCAGTTACAGGGTACATGGCTACACCTTC. Translation: CASSYRVHGYTF.

For the CDR3, the DNA is TGCGCCAGCAGCTTGGACAGGGGGCTGAACACTGAAGCTTTCTTT. Its translation is CASSLDRGLNTEAFF. The genes are TRBV5-1 and TRBJ1-1; 9 nucleotides line up with TRBD1. CDR1 and CDR2 from the germline V gene are SGHRS and YFSETQ. The J segment lost 0 bases and the V segment lost 0 bases, leaving 0 bases of the junction unmatched. This CDR3 is built from 15 residues.

The J gene is TRBJ1-1, the V gene TRBV18, with a tentative D call TRBD1 (6 bases). The CDR3 has 15 residues. Germline V gene sequence: CDR1 KGHSH, CDR2 LQKENI. Trimming left V 1 base short and J 2 bases short, with 11 bases between. DNA for the CDR3: TGTGCCAGCTCACCACTAGGGACACTAAACACTGAAGCTTTCTTT. Translating gives CASSPLGTLNTEAFF.

Only one count was recorded for this clonotype. The chain has TRBV6-6 and TRBJ1-2; D may be TRBD1 (6 bases). CDR3 length equals 13 residues. The ends were cut back, 5 bases at V and 1 base at J, with 8 bases in the middle. Germline assignment: CDR1 MNHNY and CDR2 SVGAGI (reference sequence). For the CDR3, the DNA is TGTGCCAGCAGTGGACAGCTTAACTATGGCTACACCTTC. It specifies CASSGQLNYGYTF.

CDR3 DNA sequence: TGCGCCAGCAGCTTCCAAAGGGGGCCTGTAAACACCATATATTTT. Encoded protein: CASSFQRGPVNTIYF. The V call is TRBV5-1, the J call TRBJ1-3; TRBD1 agrees at 7 bases. J was trimmed by 6 bases and V by 2 bases; bases with no gene match: 8. Germline assignment: CDR1 SGHRS and CDR2 YFSETQ. The CDR3 contains 15 residues.

The gene calls are TRBV29-1 and TRBJ2-1, with a possible D match to TRBD1 (6 bases). Trimming removed 3 bases from V and 4 bases from J, with 19 bases in between. The CDR3 sequence is 16 residues long. Germline V CDR1 and CDR2: SQVTM, ANQGSEA. The DNA for the CDR3 is TGCAGCGTTGAGGTCTTCGGGACACCTCTTTACAATGAGCAGTTCTTC. The encoded protein is CSVEVFGTPLYNEQFF.

A note on this clonotype: At one of its ends the junction is not consistent with the germline gene, which may arise from a read error. The chain links TRBV12-3 or TRBV12-4 to TRBJ1-5, with D possibly matching TRBD1 (5 bases). This CDR3 region has 15 residues. CDR3 region: CASSWGRRFWQLQHF. Written as DNA, the CDR3 is TGTGCCAGCAGTTGGGGACGTAGGTTTTGGCAGCTCCAGCATTTT.